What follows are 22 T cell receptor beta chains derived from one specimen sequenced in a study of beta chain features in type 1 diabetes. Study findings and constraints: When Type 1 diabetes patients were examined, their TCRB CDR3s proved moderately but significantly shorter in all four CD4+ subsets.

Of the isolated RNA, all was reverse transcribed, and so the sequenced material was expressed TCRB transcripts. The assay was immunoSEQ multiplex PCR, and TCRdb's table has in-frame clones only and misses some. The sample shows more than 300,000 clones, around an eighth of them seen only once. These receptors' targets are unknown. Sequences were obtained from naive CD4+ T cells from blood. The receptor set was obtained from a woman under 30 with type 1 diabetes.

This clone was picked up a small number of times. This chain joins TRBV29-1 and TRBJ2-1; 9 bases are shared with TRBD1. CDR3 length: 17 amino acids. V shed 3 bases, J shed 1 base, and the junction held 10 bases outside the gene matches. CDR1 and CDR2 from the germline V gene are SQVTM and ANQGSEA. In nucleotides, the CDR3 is TGCAGCGTTGAGAAACAGGGGGCCGTTCTTTCCTACAATGAGCAGTTCTTC. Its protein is CSVEKQGAVLSYNEQFF.

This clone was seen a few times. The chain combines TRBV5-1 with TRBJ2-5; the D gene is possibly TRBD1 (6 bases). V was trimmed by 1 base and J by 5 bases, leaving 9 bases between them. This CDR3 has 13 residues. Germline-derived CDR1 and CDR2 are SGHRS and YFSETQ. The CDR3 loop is CASSLSGAETQYF. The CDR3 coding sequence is TGCGCCAGCAGCTTGTCAGGGGCGGAGACCCAGTACTTC.

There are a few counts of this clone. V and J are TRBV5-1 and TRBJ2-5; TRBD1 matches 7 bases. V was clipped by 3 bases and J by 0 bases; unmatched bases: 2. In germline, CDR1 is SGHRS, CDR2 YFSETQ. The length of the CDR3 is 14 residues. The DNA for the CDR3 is TGCGCCAGCAGCTCACAGGGGTACCAAGAGACCCAGTACTTC. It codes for CASSSQGYQETQYF.

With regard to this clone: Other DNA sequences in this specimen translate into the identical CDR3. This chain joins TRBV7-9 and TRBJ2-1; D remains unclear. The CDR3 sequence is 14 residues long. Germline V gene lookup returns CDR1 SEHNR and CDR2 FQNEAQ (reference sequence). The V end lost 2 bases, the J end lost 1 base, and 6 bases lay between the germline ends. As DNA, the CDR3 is TGTGCCAGCAGCTTATCTGTTTCCTACAATGAGCAGTTCTTC. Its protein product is CASSLSVSYNEQFF.

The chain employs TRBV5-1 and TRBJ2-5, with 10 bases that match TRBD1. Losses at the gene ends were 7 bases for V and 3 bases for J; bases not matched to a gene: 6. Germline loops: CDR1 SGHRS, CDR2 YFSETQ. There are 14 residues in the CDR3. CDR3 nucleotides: TGCGCCAGCGAAACCGGGACAGGGGAAGAGACCCAGTACTTC. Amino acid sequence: CASETGTGEETQYF. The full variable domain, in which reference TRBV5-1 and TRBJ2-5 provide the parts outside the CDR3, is KAGVTQTPRYLIKTRGQQVTLSCSPISGHRSVSWYQQTPGQGLQFLFEYFSETQRNKGNFPGRFSGRQFSNSRSEMNVSTLELGDSALYLCASETGTGEETQYFGPGTRLLVL.

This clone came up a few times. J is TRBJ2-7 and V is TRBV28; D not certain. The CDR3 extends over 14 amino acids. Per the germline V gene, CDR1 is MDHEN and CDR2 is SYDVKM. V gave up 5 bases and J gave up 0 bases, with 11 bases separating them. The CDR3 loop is CASSQVPLSYEQYF. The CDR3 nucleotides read TGTGCCAGCAGTCAGGTGCCACTCTCCTACGAGCAGTACTTC.

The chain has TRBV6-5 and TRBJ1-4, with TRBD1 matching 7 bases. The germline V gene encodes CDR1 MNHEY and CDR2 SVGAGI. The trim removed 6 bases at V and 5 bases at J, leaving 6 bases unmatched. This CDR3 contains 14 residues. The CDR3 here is CASRPGGNNEKLFF. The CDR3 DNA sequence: TGTGCCAGCAGACCAGGGGGAAACAATGAAAAACTGTTTTTT.

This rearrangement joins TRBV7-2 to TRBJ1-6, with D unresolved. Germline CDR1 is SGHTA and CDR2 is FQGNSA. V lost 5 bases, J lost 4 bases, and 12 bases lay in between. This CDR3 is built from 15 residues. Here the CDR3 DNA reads TGTGCCAGCAGCCGCTGGGGAGCGTATAATTCACCCCTCCACTTT. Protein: CASSRWGAYNSPLHF.

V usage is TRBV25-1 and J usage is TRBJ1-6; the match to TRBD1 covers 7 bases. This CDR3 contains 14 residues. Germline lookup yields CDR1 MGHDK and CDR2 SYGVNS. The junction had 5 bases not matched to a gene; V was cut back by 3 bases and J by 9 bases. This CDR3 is CASSETGLASPLHF. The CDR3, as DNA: TGTGCCAGCAGTGAGACAGGGTTGGCTTCACCCCTCCACTTT.

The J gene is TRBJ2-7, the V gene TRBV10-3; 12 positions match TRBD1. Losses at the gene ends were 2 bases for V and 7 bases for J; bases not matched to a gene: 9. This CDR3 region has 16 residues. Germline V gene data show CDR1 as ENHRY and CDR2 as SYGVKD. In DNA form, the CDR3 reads TGTGCCATCAGTGAGCCTGGGACAGGGGGCTGGGATGAGCAGTACTTC. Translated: CAISEPGTGGWDEQYF.

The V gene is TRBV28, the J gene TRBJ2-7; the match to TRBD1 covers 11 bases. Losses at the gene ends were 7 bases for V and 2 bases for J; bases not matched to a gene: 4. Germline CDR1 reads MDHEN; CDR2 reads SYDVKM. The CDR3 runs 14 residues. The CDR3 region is CASITGQGAYEQYF. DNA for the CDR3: TGTGCCAGCATTACGGGACAGGGGGCCTACGAGCAGTACTTC.

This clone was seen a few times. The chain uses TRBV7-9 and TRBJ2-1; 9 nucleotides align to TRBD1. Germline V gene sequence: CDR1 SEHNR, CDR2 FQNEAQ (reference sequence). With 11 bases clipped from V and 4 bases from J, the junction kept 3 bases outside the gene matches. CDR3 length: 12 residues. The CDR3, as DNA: TGTGCCGACAGGGGGTCATACAATGAGCAGTTCTTC. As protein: CADRGSYNEQFF.

CDR3 residues: CASSLGQATDTQYF. CDR3 bases: TGCGCCAGCAGCTTGGGCCAGGCCACAGATACGCAGTATTTT. The chain has TRBV5-1 and TRBJ2-3; D remains ambiguous. The CDR3 is 14 amino acids. V was cut by 0 bases and J by 2 bases, with 7 bases left in between. Germline-derived CDR1 and CDR2 are SGHRS and YFSETQ. Full variable domain (missing parts from reference TRBV5-1 and TRBJ2-3): KAGVTQTPRYLIKTRGQQVTLSCSPISGHRSVSWYQQTPGQGLQFLFEYFSETQRNKGNFPGRFSGRQFSNSRSEMNVSTLELGDSALYLCASSLGQATDTQYFGPGTRLTVL.

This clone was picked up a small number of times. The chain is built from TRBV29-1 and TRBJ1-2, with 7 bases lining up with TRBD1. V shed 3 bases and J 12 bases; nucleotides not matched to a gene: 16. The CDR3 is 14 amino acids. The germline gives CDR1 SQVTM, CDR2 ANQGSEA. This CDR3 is CSVEPRGRGYVNTF. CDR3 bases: TGCAGCGTTGAGCCCCGGGGCAGGGGGTACGTGAACACCTTC.

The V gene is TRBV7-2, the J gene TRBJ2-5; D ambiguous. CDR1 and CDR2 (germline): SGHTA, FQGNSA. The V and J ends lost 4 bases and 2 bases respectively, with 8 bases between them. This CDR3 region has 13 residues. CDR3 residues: CASSSTRQETQYF. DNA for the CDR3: TGTGCCAGCAGCTCCACTCGGCAAGAGACCCAGTACTTC.

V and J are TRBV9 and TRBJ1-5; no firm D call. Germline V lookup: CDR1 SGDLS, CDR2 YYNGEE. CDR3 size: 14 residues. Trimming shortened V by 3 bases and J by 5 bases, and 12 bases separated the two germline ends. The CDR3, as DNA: TGTGCCAGCAGCGGCGGGTTTGAAGATCAGCCCCAGCATTTT. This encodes CASSGGFEDQPQHF.

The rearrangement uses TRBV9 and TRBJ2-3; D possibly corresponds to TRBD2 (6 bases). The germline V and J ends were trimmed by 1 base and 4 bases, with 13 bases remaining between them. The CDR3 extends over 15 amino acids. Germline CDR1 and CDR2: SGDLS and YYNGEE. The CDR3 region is CASSVLSGMSDTQYF. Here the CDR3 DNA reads TGTGCCAGCAGCGTACTTAGCGGAATGTCAGATACGCAGTATTTT.

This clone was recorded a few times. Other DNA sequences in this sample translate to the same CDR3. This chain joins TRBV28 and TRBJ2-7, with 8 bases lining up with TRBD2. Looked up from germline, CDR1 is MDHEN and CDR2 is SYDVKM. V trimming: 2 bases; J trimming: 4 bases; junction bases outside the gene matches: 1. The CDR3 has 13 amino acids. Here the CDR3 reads CASSLAGGYEQYF. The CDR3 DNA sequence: TGTGCCAGCAGTTTAGCGGGGGGATACGAGCAGTACTTC. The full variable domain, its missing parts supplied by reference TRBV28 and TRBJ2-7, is DVKVTQSSRYLVKRTGEKVFLECVQDMDHENMFWYRQDPGLGLRLIYFSYDVKMKEKGDIPEGYSVSREKKERFSLILESASTNQTSMYLCASSLAGGYEQYFGPGTRLTVT.

CDR3 region: CASTDESRTSEAFF. DNA for the CDR3: TGTGCCAGTACCGATGAGAGCAGGACATCCGAAGCTTTCTTT. The J gene is TRBJ1-1, the V gene TRBV19; a weak D match, TRBD1 (5 bases). CDR3 length: 14 residues. V was cut by 7 bases and J by 8 bases, with 20 bases left in between. In germline, CDR1 is LNHDA, CDR2 SQIVND (reference sequence).

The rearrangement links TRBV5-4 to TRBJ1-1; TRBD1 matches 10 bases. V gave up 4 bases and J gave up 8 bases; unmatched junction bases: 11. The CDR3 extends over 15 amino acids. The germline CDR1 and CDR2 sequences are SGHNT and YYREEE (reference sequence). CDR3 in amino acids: CASSRGQGESREAFF. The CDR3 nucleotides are TGTGCCAGCAGCAGAGGACAGGGGGAAAGTAGGGAAGCTTTCTTT.

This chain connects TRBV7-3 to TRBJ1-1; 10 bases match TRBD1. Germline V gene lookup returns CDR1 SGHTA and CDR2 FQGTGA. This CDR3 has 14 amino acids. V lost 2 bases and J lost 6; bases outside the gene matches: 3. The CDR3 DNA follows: TGTGCCAGCAGCTTATCGGGACAGGGGCCTGAAGCTTTCTTT. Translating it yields CASSLSGQGPEAFF.

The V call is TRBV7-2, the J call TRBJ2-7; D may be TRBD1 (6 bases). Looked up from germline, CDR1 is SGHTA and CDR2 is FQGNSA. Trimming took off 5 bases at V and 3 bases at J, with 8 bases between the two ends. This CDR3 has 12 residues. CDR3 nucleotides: TGTGCCAGCAGCGACAGGTTCTACGAGCAGTACTTC. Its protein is CASSDRFYEQYF.